This is a list of T cell receptor beta chains from one sample in a study of T cell repertoires in cytomegalovirus infection. TCRdb analysed the reads with MiXCR anew, one entry per CDR3 protein. The sample contains more than 75,000 distinct CDR3 sequences, roughly 3.5% of which appear only once. The sequencing sample was made of PBMCs. Every receptor here comes from a human donor in good health (CMV status not recorded). Some clones in this sample may be carry-over from other donors' samples. Both conserved end residues are part of each CDR3. Each record gives: CDR3 DNA, CDR3 protein, J gene, clone size, CDR3 length, V gene, D gene. The D gene is left open where the match is weak. For some rows the clone size is stated as once, few or many, or as a class when expanded; others skip it.

TGTGCCAGCAGTTTTTGGACAGGGGGGACCTCTGGAAACACCATATATTTT,CASSFWTGGTSGNTIYF,TRBJ1-3,many,17,TRBV12-3/TRBV12-4,TRBD1
TGCAGTGCTGGCCGCCGAAACAGGGATGGCTACACCTTC,CSAGRRNRDGYTF,TRBJ1-2,many,13,TRBV20-1,.
TGTGCTAGCAGCTTCCCCGAGACAGGGGCCAATGAGCAGTTCTTC,CASSFPETGANEQFF,TRBJ2-1,.,15,TRBV7-3,TRBD1
TGTGCCAGTAGTCCGCCGAGACAGGGGCTATCCTACGAGCAGTACTTC,CASSPPRQGLSYEQYF,TRBJ2-7,many,16,TRBV19,TRBD1
TGTGCCAGCAGTCCCCCACAGGGGCTGAACACTGAAGCTTTCTTT,CASSPPQGLNTEAFF,TRBJ1-1,many,15,TRBV12-3/TRBV12-4,TRBD1
TGTGCCAGCAGGGGGGCGGCTAGTCGACAATCGAATCAAGAGACCCAGTACTTC,CASRGAASRQSNQETQYF,TRBJ2-5,.,18,TRBV6-2/TRBV6-3,.
TGTGCCAGCAGCAACAGAGGAGGCAATCAGCCCCAGCATTTT,CASSNRGGNQPQHF,TRBJ1-5,many,14,TRBV7-2,.
TGTGCCAGCAGCTTAGGTGGGAGGGGGACTGAAGCTTTCTTT,CASSLGGRGTEAFF,TRBJ1-1,many,14,TRBV7-6,.
TGTGCCAGCAGCTTAGCACAGGGAGGGTCGGGTGAAAAACTGTTTTTT,CASSLAQGGSGEKLFF,TRBJ1-4,many,16,TRBV7-8,.
TGTGCCAGCAGCTTAGTTGCGGGTGGTAGCACCGGGGAGCTGTTTTTT,CASSLVAGGSTGELFF,TRBJ2-2,many,16,TRBV7-8,.
TGCAGTGCTAGACCCAGGAGGGATGGCTATGGCTACACCTTC,CSARPRRDGYGYTF,TRBJ1-2,many,14,TRBV20-1,.
TGTGCCAGCAGTTACTCGATTTCAACAGGTAATCAGCCCCAGCATTTT,CASSYSISTGNQPQHF,TRBJ1-5,many,16,TRBV6-2/TRBV6-3,.
TGTGCCAGCAGCCCCCCCCGGGGACGCTACAATGAGCAGTTCTTC,CASSPPRGRYNEQFF,TRBJ2-1,many,15,TRBV12-3/TRBV12-4,.
TGTGCCAGCAGTCCCCATGAACTTGAGCAGTTCTTC,CASSPHELEQFF,TRBJ2-1,many,12,TRBV11-1,.
TGTGCCAGCAGTGAAAGGGGTCCGGTGCGCTCTGGAAACACCATATATTTT,CASSERGPVRSGNTIYF,TRBJ1-3,many,17,TRBV2,.
TGTGCCAGCTCACTGGGGCAGGACGAGCAGTACTTC,CASSLGQDEQYF,TRBJ2-7,many,12,TRBV28,.
TGTGCCAGCAGTTCTAACGTGAACACTGAAGCTTTCTTT,CASSSNVNTEAFF,TRBJ1-1,many,13,TRBV12-3/TRBV12-4,.
TGTGCCAGCAGTTACTTTGGGGAAGGCTACACCTTC,CASSYFGEGYTF,TRBJ1-2,many,12,TRBV6-5,.
TGTGCCAGCAGCTCGGTTGGGCGGACCGAGGAGACCCAGTACTTC,CASSSVGRTEETQYF,TRBJ2-5,many,15,TRBV7-2,.
TGTGCCAGTAGTACAGACCGGGACAGGGACTATGGCTACACCTTC,CASSTDRDRDYGYTF,TRBJ1-2,many,15,TRBV19,TRBD1
TGTGCCAGCAGTTCAGGGAGCAATCAGCCCCAGCATTTT,CASSSGSNQPQHF,TRBJ1-5,many,13,TRBV6-5,.
TGTGCCAGCAGTGAAGCGGGGACAGAGTACGAGCAGTACTTC,CASSEAGTEYEQYF,TRBJ2-7,many,14,TRBV6-1,TRBD1
TGTGCCAGCAGGGGATCCGTTGGGACTGAAGCTTTCTTT,CASRGSVGTEAFF,TRBJ1-1,many,13,TRBV28,.
TGTGCCAGCAGCTTAAGGAACGGGCAGCCCCAGCATTTT,CASSLRNGQPQHF,TRBJ1-5,many,13,TRBV7-2,.
TGTGCCAGTAGAGATACTTTAACAGAGCTTAGTCAGCCCCAGCATTTT,CASRDTLTELSQPQHF,TRBJ1-5,.,16,TRBV19,.
TGTGCCAGCAGCCTGTCCGTTGCCCCCTACAATGAGCAGTTCTTC,CASSLSVAPYNEQFF,TRBJ2-1,few,15,TRBV27,.
TGTGCCAGTAGTGGACAGCCTCTTAACACTGAAGCTTTCTTT,CASSGQPLNTEAFF,TRBJ1-1,many,14,TRBV19,.
TGCGCCAGCAGCTTGGATGCAGGGGGCACGCCCCAGCATTTT,CASSLDAGGTPQHF,TRBJ1-5,many,14,TRBV5-1,TRBD1
TGTGCCACCAGTCACTCTCAGGGGGCTGAAGCTTTCTTT,CATSHSQGAEAFF,TRBJ1-1,many,13,TRBV15,TRBD1
TGTGCCAGCAGCTTGGCGGGGCGACACAATGAGCAGTTCTTC,CASSLAGRHNEQFF,TRBJ2-1,many,14,TRBV5-4,.
TGCGCCAGCAGCCAACAGGGGTTTGCAGATACGCAGTATTTT,CASSQQGFADTQYF,TRBJ2-3,many,14,TRBV4-3,.
TGTGCCAGCAGACGGGACGCCAGCTCTGGGGCCAACGTCCTGACTTTC,CASRRDASSGANVLTF,TRBJ2-6,many,16,TRBV28,.
TGTGCCAGCAGCAGCCGGGACTACTCCTACGAGCAGTACTTC,CASSSRDYSYEQYF,TRBJ2-7,many,14,TRBV28,TRBD2
TGTGCCAGATCTAAGGGGGCTGATTCACCCCTCCACTTT,CARSKGADSPLHF,TRBJ1-6,many,13,TRBV2,TRBD1
TGCAGTGCTAGTTTTGGTTCACCCCTCCACTTT,CSASFGSPLHF,TRBJ1-6,many,11,TRBV20-1,.
TGTGCCAGCAGTTACCGTGTTGGGGGGTCCTACTACGAGCAGTACTTC,CASSYRVGGSYYEQYF,TRBJ2-7,many,16,TRBV6-6,.
TGTGCCAGCAGTGAAGCGGGGGGCGGGAAAAAACTGTTTTTT,CASSEAGGGKKLFF,TRBJ1-4,many,14,TRBV6-1,.
TGCAGTGCTAGAGAGCCCCTTAAACCTGACAATGAGCAGTTCTTC,CSAREPLKPDNEQFF,TRBJ2-1,many,15,TRBV20-1,.